Below are 14 T cell receptor beta chains sequenced from a single sample in a study of human T cells and chemical hapten exposure. MiXCR, applied by TCRdb to the RACE reads, yields one record per CDR3 protein. The data show 280,000 or so distinct CDR3 sequences, around 7.7% seen once. Noted time point: pre-sensitization, week 0. Sample treatment: therapeutic diphenylcyclopropenone sensitization with weekly scalp DPC. This specimen was whole blood, taken in connection with sensitization to the hapten diphenylcyclopropenone (DPC). All receptors come from a man in his late teens or twenties with alopecia areata. Some clones in this sample may be carry-over from other donors' samples.

The gene calls are TRBV7-2 and TRBJ2-3; 12 nucleotides align to TRBD1. This CDR3 is built from 16 residues. V lost 5 bases and J lost 5; bases outside the gene matches: 8. The germline V gene encodes CDR1 SGHTA and CDR2 FQGNSA. The CDR3 nucleotides read TGTGCCAGCAGCCCCGTCGGGACAGGGGGCGTAGATACGCAGTATTTT. Translation gives CASSPVGTGGVDTQYF.

CDR3 nucleotide sequence: TGTGCCAGCAGCGGACAGGGGGCTGACATTCAGTACTTC. Translated, it gives CASSGQGADIQYF. The chain combines TRBV6-6 with TRBJ2-4, with 11 bases identical to TRBD1. J gave up 8 bases and V 6 bases, and 3 bases lay outside the gene matches. Germline V gene lookup returns CDR1 MNHNY and CDR2 SVGAGI (reference sequence). The CDR3 consists of 13 residues.

The chain carries TRBV5-1 and TRBJ2-1; 9 bases fit TRBD1. Germline loops: CDR1 SGHRS, CDR2 YFSETQ. After removal of 4 bases from V and 9 bases from J, the junction contained 11 bases not matched to a gene. The CDR3 has 15 amino acids. The CDR3 loop reads CASSATGTGWVEQFF. DNA for the CDR3: TGCGCCAGCAGCGCAACCGGGACAGGGTGGGTTGAGCAGTTCTTC.

The rearrangement joins TRBV29-1 to TRBJ2-2; TRBD1 matches at 7 bases. Germline CDR1 is SQVTM and CDR2 is ANQGSEA. The CDR3 consists of 15 residues. V gave up 2 bases and J gave up 4 bases; unmatched junction bases: 7. CDR3 nucleotide sequence: TGCAGCGTTGAAAAGCGGCCAGGGGGCACCGGGGAGCTGTTTTTT. Encoded protein: CSVEKRPGGTGELFF.

This clonotype was recorded many times. The genes are TRBV7-7 and TRBJ2-3; D may be TRBD2 (5 bases). Trimming pared 3 bases from V and 5 bases from J, leaving 9 bases between. Germline V gives CDR1 SSHAT, CDR2 FNYEAQ (reference sequence). This CDR3 is 13 amino acids long. CDR3 nucleotide sequence: TGTGCCAGCAGCTTCCGGACTGGAGATACGCAGTATTTT. Residues: CASSFRTGDTQYF.

The chain combines TRBV2 with TRBJ2-5; a weak D match, TRBD1 (6 bases). CDR1 and CDR2 (germline): SNHLY, FYNNEI. V dropped 4 bases and J dropped 5 bases, with 17 bases sitting between them. The CDR3 is made up of 15 amino acids. CDR3 bases: TGTGCCAGCAGTGGAGGCAGGGGACGTATGGAGACCCAGTACTTC. This gives the protein CASSGGRGRMETQYF.

This clonotype was picked up a small number of times. The chain links TRBV6-5 to TRBJ1-3, with D possibly being TRBD1 (6 bases). The CDR3 contains 17 residues. Germline CDR1 reads MNHEY; CDR2 reads SVGAGI. Trimming left V 2 bases short and J 3 bases short, with 17 bases between. In nucleotides, the CDR3 is TGTGCCAGCAGTTACAAGCCTACAGGGCTAGGTGGAAACACCATATATTTT. Amino acid sequence: CASSYKPTGLGGNTIYF.

This clonotype appeared many times. The chain links TRBV29-1 to TRBJ2-7; D is unresolved. Trimming pared 4 bases from V and 0 bases from J, leaving 7 bases between. The CDR3 has 12 amino acids. Germline assignment: CDR1 SQVTM and CDR2 ANQGSEA. The CDR3 is CSVAYSSYEQYF. The CDR3 nucleotides are TGCAGCGTTGCCTACAGCTCCTACGAGCAGTACTTC.

The chain uses TRBV29-1 and TRBJ1-1; D remains unclear. Germline-derived CDR1 and CDR2 are SQVTM and ANQGSEA. V dropped 1 base and J dropped 3 bases, with 9 bases sitting between them. The CDR3 contains 13 residues. CDR3 loop: CSVEATGYTEAFF. The CDR3 DNA reads as TGCAGCGTTGAAGCCACCGGGTACACTGAAGCTTTCTTT.

The table lists this clonotype with a few counts. The rearrangement joins TRBV10-3 to TRBJ1-2; D is unresolved. The CDR3 sequence is 14 residues long. Trimming shortened V by 0 bases and J by 3 bases, and 8 bases separated the two germline ends. CDR1 is ENHRY and CDR2 is SYGVKD in the germline V gene. CDR3 sequence: CAISESREDYGYTF. The DNA for the CDR3 is TGTGCCATCAGTGAGTCGCGGGAGGACTATGGCTACACCTTC.

At least ten counts were recorded for this clonotype. V and J are TRBV5-5 and TRBJ1-3, with D tentatively TRBD1 (5 bases). The length of the CDR3 is 17 residues. Trimming took off 0 bases at V and 3 bases at J, with 16 bases between the two ends. CDR1 and CDR2 (germline): SGHKS, YYEKEE (reference sequence). Here the CDR3 reads CASSLEFYRTIGNTIYF. CDR3 nucleotides: TGTGCCAGCAGCTTGGAATTTTACAGGACGATTGGAAACACCATATATTTT.

This clonotype was seen a handful of times. For the CDR3, the DNA is TGTGCCATCAGTGAGTCCGCAGGGGTCGATGGCAATCAGCCCCAGCATTTT. Translation: CAISESAGVDGNQPQHF. The chain is built from TRBV10-3 and TRBJ1-5; tentative D call: TRBD1 (6 bases). The CDR3 extends over 17 amino acids. The germline V and J ends were trimmed by 0 bases and 2 bases, with 14 bases remaining between them. Germline CDR1 reads ENHRY; CDR2 reads SYGVKD.

This clonotype came up many times. The V and J genes are TRBV7-8 and TRBJ2-7; TRBD2 matches at 9 bases. Per germline, CDR1 SGHVS and CDR2 FQNEAQ. The V gene end was trimmed by 5 bases and the J gene end by 3 bases; junction bases not matched to a gene: 8. This CDR3 contains 15 residues. Written as DNA, the CDR3 is TGTGCCAGCAGCCCCCTCGGGACTAGCAACTACGAGCAGTACTTC. This gives the protein CASSPLGTSNYEQYF. The full variable domain, rest sourced from reference TRBV7-8 and TRBJ2-7, is GAGVSQSPRYKVAKRGQDVALRCDPISGHVSLFWYQQALGQGPEFLTYFQNEAQLDKSGLPSDRFFAERPEGSVSTLKIQRTQQEDSAVYLCASSPLGTSNYEQYFGPGTRLTVT.

This clonotype was observed many times. The chain has TRBV9 and TRBJ2-3; D not resolved. The CDR3 is 16 residues long. Trimming took off 0 bases at V and 1 base at J, with 12 bases between the two ends. Germline loops: CDR1 SGDLS, CDR2 YYNGEE. This CDR3 reads CASSVGTARRTDTQYF. CDR3 in DNA: TGTGCCAGCAGCGTAGGTACAGCGAGGCGCACAGATACGCAGTATTTT.